Described below is a single T cell receptor (beta chain) sequence and its context. The donors were members of the validation cohort comprising over 100 subjects, separate from the roughly 600-subject first cohort. This sample is drawn from a study of cytomegalovirus exposure and HLA in healthy donors. The repertoire was sequenced with immunoSEQ multiplex PCR; TCRdb's copy has only in-frame clones and lacks some. The data hold about 82,000 clones, with 85% to 95% observed a single time. This CDR3 spans 14 amino acids. V lost 1 base and J lost 1, with 4 bases in between. From germline, CDR1 is MDHEN and CDR2 SYDVKM.

This receptor was taken from a young man in good health and CMV-seronegative. The sequencing input was PBMCs. The rearrangement links TRBV28 to TRBJ2-2; D is unresolved. CDR3 sequence reads: CASSLSGNTGELFF. The CDR3 nucleotides read TGTGCCAGCAGTTTATCGGGGAACACCGGGGAGCTGTTTTTT.